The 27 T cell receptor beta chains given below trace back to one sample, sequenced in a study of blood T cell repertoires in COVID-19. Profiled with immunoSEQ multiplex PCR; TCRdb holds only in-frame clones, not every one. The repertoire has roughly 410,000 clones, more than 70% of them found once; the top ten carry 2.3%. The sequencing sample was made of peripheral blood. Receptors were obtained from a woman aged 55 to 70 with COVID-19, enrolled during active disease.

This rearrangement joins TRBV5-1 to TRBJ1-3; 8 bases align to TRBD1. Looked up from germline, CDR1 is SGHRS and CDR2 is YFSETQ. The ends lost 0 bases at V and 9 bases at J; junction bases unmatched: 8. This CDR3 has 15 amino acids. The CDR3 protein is CASSLGDRGSGTIYF. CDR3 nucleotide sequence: TGCGCCAGCAGCTTGGGTGACAGGGGATCTGGCACCATATATTTT.

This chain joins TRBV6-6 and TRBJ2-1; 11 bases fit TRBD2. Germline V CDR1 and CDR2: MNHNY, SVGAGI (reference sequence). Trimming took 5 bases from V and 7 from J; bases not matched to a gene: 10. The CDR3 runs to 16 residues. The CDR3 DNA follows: TGTGCCAGCAGTCGAACCACTAGCGGGGGACAGAATGAGCAGTTCTTC. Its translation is CASSRTTSGGQNEQFF.

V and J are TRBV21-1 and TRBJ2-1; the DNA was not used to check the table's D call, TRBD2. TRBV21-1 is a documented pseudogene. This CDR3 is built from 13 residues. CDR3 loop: CASSKKRRNEQFF. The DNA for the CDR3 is TGTGCCAGCAGCAAAAAGAGGCGGAATGAGCAGTTCTTC.

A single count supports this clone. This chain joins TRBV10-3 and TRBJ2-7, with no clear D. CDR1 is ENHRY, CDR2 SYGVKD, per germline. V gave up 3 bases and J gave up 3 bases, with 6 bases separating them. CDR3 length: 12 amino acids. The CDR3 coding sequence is TGTGCCATCAGTGATAACTTCTACGAGCAGTACTTC. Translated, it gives CAISDNFYEQYF.

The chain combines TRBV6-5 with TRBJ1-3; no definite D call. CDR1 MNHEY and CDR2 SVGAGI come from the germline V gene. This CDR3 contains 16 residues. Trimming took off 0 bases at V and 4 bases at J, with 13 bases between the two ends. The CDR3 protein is CASSYSRDITGNTIYF. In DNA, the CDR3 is TGTGCCAGCAGTTACTCGCGCGACATAACCGGAAACACCATATATTTT.

The CDR3 DNA follows: TGTGCCAGCAGCGTTAGGCGCGGGGTGAATGAGCAGTTCTTC. Translation: CASSVRRGVNEQFF. The chain is built from TRBV7-2 and TRBJ2-1; D may be TRBD2 (6 bases). The germline V gene encodes CDR1 SGHTA and CDR2 FQGNSA. The ends were cut back, 5 bases at V and 7 bases at J, with 15 bases in the middle. This CDR3 is 14 amino acids long.

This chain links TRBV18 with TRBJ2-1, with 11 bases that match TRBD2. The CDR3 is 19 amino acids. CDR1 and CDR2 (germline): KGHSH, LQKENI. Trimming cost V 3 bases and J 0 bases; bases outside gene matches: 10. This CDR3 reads CASSPGLAGGTSSYNEQFF. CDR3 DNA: TGTGCCAGCTCACCGGGGCTAGCGGGGGGAACAAGCTCCTACAATGAGCAGTTCTTC.

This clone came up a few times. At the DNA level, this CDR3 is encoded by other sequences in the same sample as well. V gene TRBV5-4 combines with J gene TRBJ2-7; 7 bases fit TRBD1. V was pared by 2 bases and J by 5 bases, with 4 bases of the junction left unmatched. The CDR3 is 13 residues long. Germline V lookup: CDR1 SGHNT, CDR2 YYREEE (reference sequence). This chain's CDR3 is CASSLQGRHEQYF. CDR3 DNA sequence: TGTGCCAGCAGCTTACAGGGGCGGCACGAGCAGTACTTC. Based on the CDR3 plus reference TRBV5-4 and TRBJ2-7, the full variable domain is ETGVTQSPTHLIKTRGQQVTLRCSSQSGHNTVSWYQQALGQGPQFIFQYYREEENGRGNFPPRFSGLQFPNYSSELNVNALELDDSALYLCASSLQGRHEQYFGPGTRLTVT.

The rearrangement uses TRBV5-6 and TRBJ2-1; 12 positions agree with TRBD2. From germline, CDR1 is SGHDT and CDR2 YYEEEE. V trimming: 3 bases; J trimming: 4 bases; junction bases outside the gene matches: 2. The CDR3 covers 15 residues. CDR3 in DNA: TGTGCCAGCAGCTCTAGCGGGGGGGGATACAATGAGCAGTTCTTC. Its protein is CASSSSGGGYNEQFF.

DNA of the CDR3: TGTGCCAGCACCCAAAGTCGGGGGGACAATGAGCAGTTCTTC. Its protein product is CASTQSRGDNEQFF. The V gene is TRBV7-3, the J gene TRBJ2-1; 7 bases align to TRBD2. The CDR3 length is 14 residues. Germline CDR1 SGHTA, CDR2 FQGTGA. V trimming: 7 bases; J trimming: 5 bases; junction bases outside the gene matches: 8.

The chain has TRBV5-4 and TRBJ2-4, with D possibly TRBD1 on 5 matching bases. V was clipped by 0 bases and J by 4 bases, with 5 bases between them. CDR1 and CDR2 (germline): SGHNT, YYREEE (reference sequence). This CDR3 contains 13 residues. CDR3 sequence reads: CASSLAGKNIQYF. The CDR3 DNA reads TGTGCCAGCAGCTTGGCAGGGAAAAACATTCAGTACTTC.

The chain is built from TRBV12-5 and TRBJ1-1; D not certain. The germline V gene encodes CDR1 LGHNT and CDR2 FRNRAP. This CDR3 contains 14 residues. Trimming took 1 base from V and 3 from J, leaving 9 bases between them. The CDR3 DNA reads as TGTGCTAGTGGTTTGGGGACGGAGGACACTGAAGCTTTCTTT. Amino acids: CASGLGTEDTEAFF.

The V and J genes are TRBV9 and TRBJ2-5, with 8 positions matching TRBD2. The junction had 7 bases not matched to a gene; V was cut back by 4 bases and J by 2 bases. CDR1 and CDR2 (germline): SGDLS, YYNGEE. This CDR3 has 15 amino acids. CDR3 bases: TGTGCCAGCAGCACGGGACTAGAATTTCAAGAGACCCAGTACTTC. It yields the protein CASSTGLEFQETQYF.

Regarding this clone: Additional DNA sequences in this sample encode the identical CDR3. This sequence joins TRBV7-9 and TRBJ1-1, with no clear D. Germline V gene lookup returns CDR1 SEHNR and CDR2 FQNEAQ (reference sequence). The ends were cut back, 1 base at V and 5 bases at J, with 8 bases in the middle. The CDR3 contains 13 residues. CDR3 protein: CASSLEAGTEAFF. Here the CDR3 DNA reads TGTGCCAGCAGCTTAGAGGCGGGAACTGAAGCTTTCTTT.

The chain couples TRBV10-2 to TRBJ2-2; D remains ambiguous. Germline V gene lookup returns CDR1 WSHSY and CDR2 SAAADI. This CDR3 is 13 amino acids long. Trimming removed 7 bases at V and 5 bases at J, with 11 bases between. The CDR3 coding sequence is TGCGCCAGCATGGGCCTTGTAACCGGGGAGCTGTTTTTT. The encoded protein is CASMGLVTGELFF.

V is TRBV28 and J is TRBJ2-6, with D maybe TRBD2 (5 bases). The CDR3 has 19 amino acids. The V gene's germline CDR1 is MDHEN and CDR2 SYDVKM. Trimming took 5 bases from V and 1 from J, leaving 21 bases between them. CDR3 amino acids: CASSPPGFPGVSGANVLTF. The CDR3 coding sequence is TGTGCCAGCAGTCCTCCGGGATTTCCCGGGGTGTCTGGGGCCAACGTCCTGACTTTC.

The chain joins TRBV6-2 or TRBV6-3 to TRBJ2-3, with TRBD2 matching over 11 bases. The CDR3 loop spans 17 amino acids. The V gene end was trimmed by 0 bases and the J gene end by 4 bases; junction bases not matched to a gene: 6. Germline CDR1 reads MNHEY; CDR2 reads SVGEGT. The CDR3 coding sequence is TGTGCCAGCAGTTACTCGAATGTAGCGGGGGGGCCAGATACGCAGTATTTT. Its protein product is CASSYSNVAGGPDTQYF.

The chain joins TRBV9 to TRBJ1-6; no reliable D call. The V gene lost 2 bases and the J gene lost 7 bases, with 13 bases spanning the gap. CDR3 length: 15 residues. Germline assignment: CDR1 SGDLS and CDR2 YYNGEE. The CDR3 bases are TGTGCCAGCAGCGTTTCCACTTCAACCAATTCACCCCTCCACTTT. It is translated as CASSVSTSTNSPLHF. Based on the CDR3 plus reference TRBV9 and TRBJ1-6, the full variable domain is DSGVTQTPKHLITATGQRVTLRCSPRSGDLSVYWYQQSLDQGLQFLIQYYNGEERAKGNILERFSAQQFPDLHSELNLSSLELGDSALYFCASSVSTSTNSPLHFGNGTRLTVT.

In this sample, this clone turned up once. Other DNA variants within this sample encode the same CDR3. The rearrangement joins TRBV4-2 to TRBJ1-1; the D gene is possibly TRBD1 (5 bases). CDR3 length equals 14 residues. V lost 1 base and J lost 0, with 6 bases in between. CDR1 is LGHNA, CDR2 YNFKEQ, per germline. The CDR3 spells CASSQGQLNTEAFF. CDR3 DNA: TGTGCCAGCAGCCAAGGACAGCTGAACACTGAAGCTTTCTTT.

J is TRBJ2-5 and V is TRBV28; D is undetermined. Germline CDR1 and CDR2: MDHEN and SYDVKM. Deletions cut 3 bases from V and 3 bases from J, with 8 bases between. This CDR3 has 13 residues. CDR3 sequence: CASSFPVEETQYF. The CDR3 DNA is TGTGCCAGCAGTTTCCCGGTAGAAGAGACCCAGTACTTC. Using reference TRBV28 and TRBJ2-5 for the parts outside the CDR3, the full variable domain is DVKVTQSSRYLVKRTGEKVFLECVQDMDHENMFWYRQDPGLGLRLIYFSYDVKMKEKGDIPEGYSVSREKKERFSLILESASTNQTSMYLCASSFPVEETQYFGPGTRLLVL.

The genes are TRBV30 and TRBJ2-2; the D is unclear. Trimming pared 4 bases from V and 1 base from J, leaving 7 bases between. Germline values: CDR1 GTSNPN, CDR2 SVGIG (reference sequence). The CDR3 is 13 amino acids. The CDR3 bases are TGTGCCTGGACTCCGTTGAACACCGGGGAGCTGTTTTTT. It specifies CAWTPLNTGELFF.

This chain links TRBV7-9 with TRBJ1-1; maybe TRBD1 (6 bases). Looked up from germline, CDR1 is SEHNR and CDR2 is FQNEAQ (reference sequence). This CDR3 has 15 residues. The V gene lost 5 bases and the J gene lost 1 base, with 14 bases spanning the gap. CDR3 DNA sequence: TGTGCCAGCAGCGAACGGGGACACCCGAACACTGAAGCTTTCTTT. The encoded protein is CASSERGHPNTEAFF.

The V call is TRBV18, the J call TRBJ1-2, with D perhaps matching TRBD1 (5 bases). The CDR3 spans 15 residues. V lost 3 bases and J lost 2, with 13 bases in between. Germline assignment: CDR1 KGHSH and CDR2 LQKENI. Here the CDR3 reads CASSPSTPGNYGYTF. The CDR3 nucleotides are TGTGCCAGCTCACCTTCAACCCCAGGGAACTATGGCTACACCTTC. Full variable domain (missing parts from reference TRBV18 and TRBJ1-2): NAGVMQNPRHLVRRRGQEARLRCSPMKGHSHVYWYRQLPEEGLKFMVYLQKENIIDESGMPKERFSAEFPKEGPSILRIQQVVRGDSAAYFCASSPSTPGNYGYTFGSGTRLTVV.

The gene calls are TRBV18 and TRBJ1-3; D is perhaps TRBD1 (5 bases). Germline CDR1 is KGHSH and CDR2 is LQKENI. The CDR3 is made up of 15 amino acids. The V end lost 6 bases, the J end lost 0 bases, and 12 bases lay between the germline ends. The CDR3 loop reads CASSQDKSSGNTIYF. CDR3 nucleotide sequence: TGTGCCAGCTCCCAGGACAAGAGCTCTGGAAACACCATATATTTT.

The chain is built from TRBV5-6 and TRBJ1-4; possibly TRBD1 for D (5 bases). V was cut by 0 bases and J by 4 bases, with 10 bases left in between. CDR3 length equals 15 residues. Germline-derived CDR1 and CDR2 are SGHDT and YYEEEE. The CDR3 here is CASSLVGRDNEKLFF. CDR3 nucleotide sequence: TGTGCCAGCAGCTTGGTCGGCAGGGATAATGAAAAACTGTTTTTT. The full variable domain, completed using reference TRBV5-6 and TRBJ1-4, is DAGVTQSPTHLIKTRGQQVTLRCSPKSGHDTVSWYQQALGQGPQFIFQYYEEEERQRGNFPDRFSGHQFPNYSSELNVNALLLGDSALYLCASSLVGRDNEKLFFGSGTQLSVL.

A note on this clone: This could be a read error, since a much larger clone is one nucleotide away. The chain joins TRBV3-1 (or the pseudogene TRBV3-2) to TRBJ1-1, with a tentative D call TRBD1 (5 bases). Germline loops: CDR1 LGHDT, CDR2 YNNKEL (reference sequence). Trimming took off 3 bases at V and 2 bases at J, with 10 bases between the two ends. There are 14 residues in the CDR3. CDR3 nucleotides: TGTGCCAGCAGCCAGAGACAGACTAACACTGAAGCTTTCTTT. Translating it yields CASSQRQTNTEAFF.

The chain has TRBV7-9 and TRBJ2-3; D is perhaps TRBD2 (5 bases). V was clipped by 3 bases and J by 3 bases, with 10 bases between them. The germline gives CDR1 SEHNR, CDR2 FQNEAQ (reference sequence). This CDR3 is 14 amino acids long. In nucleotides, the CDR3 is TGTGCCAGCAGCTTTTCGGGCGGGACAGATACGCAGTATTTT. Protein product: CASSFSGGTDTQYF. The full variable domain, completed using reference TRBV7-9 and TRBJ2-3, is DTGVSQNPRHKITKRGQNVTFRCDPISEHNRLYWYRQTLGQGPEFLTYFQNEAQLEKSRLLSDRFSAERPKGSFSTLEIQRTEQGDSAMYLCASSFSGGTDTQYFGPGTRLTVL.